The next 21 T cell receptor delta chains were all read from a single sample in a study of gammadelta T cells in human blood (dated by TCRdb to 2020 to 2021). Receptor libraries were prepared by RT-PCR. This sample was sequenced with an Illumina MiSeq. Clones were re-identified by TCRdb from the public reads with CATT, and rows with the same DNA were merged. Here the sample has about a thousand delta-chain clones; around a fifth occur a single time. Together, the top ten hold 15% to 20% of the sample. Sequenced sample: Vgamma9Vdelta2 gamma-delta T cells from fetal blood. The receptors shown here come from a human fetus.

This clone rates as large (0.1 to 1%). V gene TRDV2 combines with J gene TRDJ3; possible D gene TRDD3, 6 bases. The CDR3 sequence is 18 residues long. The V gene lost 3 bases and the J gene lost 0 bases, with 14 bases spanning the gap. Germline V CDR1 and CDR2: GEAIGNYY, EKD. The CDR3 region has the DNA TGTGCCTGTGACTCGATACGGGCTTCCTCCTGGGACACCCGACAGATGTTTTTC. It codes for CACDSIRASSWDTRQMFF.

About this clone: Only one base separates this from a far larger clonotype, so it likely reflects a read error. The J gene is uncalled and the V gene is TRDV2. Per germline, CDR1 GEAIGNYY and CDR2 EKD. The CDR3 spans 15 residues. In nucleotides, the CDR3 is TGTGCCTGTGACACGAGCTCCTGGGACACCCGACAGATGTTTTTT. Amino acid sequence: CACDTSSWDTRQMFF.

By share, this clone ranks as large. V and J are TRDV2 and TRDJ3; D is perhaps TRDD3 (6 bases). In germline, CDR1 is GEAIGNYY, CDR2 EKD. The CDR3 consists of 17 residues. V shed 2 bases and J shed 0 bases, with 10 bases lying between them. CDR3 amino acids: CACDNWASSWDTRQMFF. CDR3 in DNA: TGTGCCTGTGACAACTGGGCCAGCTCCTGGGACACCCGACAGATGTTTTTC.

This clone ranks as medium-sized. J is TRDJ2 and V is TRDV2, with 9 bases fitting TRDD3. The CDR3 consists of 18 residues. Trimming at V came to 3 bases and at J to 0 bases, leaving 10 bases not matched to a gene. Germline values: CDR1 GEAIGNYY, CDR2 EKD. The CDR3 DNA reads TGTGCCTGTGACTCCCTGGGGATACGCGAGGCTTTGACAGCACAACTCTTCTTT. It yields the protein CACDSLGIREALTAQLFF.

By proportion, this clone is large. The chain joins TRDV2 to TRDJ2; 10 bases line up with TRDD3. Germline trimming cut 0 bases from V and 0 bases from J; bases unmatched to any gene: 6. Looked up from germline, CDR1 is GEAIGNYY and CDR2 is EKD. The CDR3 runs 18 residues. The chain's CDR3 is CACDTLLGDRALTAQLFF. CDR3 nucleotides: TGTGCCTGTGACACCTTACTGGGGGATCGCGCTTTGACAGCACAACTCTTCTTT.

To note about this clone: Since a much larger clone is just one base distant, this may be a read error. The chain carries TRDV2 and TRDJ3, with 9 bases that match TRDD3. Germline V gene sequence: CDR1 GEAIGNYY, CDR2 EKD. The CDR3 covers 17 residues. The CDR3 coding sequence is TGTGCCTGTGACATACTGGGGGACTCCCGGGACACCCGACAGATGTTTTTC. It encodes CACDILGDSRDTRQMFF.

By sample share, this clone is large. This chain links TRDV2 with TRDJ3; D is perhaps TRDD3 (6 bases). CDR1 and CDR2 (germline): GEAIGNYY, EKD. Trimming shortened V by 2 bases and J by 2 bases, and 12 bases separated the two germline ends. The CDR3 has 17 amino acids. The CDR3 coding sequence is TGTGCCTGTGACAGCGTACTGGGAACCTGGGACACCCGACAGATGTTTTTC. This sequence encodes CACDSVLGTWDTRQMFF.

Within the sample, this clone is large. The V gene is TRDV2, the J gene TRDJ3, with 8 bases matching TRDD3. V gave up 0 bases and J gave up 0 bases; unmatched junction bases: 6. The length of the CDR3 is 19 residues. CDR1 is GEAIGNYY, CDR2 EKD, per germline. The CDR3 is CACDTVLGALSWDTRQMFF. In DNA form, the CDR3 reads TGTGCCTGTGACACCGTACTGGGGGCCCTCTCCTGGGACACCCGACAGATGTTTTTC.

By proportion, this clone is medium-sized. V is TRDV2 and J is TRDJ1; 12 bases map to TRDD3. The CDR3 is made up of 20 amino acids. Germline trimming cut 0 bases from V and 0 bases from J; bases unmatched to any gene: 13. Germline V lookup: CDR1 GEAIGNYY, CDR2 EKD. The CDR3 is CACDTDYWGIPKDYTDKLIF. The DNA of the CDR3 is TGTGCCTGTGACACCGATTACTGGGGGATACCCAAAGACTACACCGATAAACTCATCTTT.

This clone is termed large. J is TRDJ3 and V is TRDV2; 9 bases align to TRDD3. The length of the CDR3 is 19 residues. With V trimmed by 0 bases and J by 0 bases, 5 bases remained unmatched. CDR1 is GEAIGNYY and CDR2 is EKD in the germline V gene. This chain's CDR3 is CACDTWGIKSSWDTRQMFF. The CDR3 coding sequence is TGTGCCTGTGACACCTGGGGGATAAAAAGCTCCTGGGACACCCGACAGATGTTTTTC.

This clone rates as medium-sized. The chain combines TRDV2 with TRDJ3; 11 bases match TRDD3. CDR1 is GEAIGNYY and CDR2 is EKD in the germline V gene. CDR3 length: 18 amino acids. V dropped 2 bases and J dropped 0; count of bases not matched to a gene: 2. DNA for the CDR3: TGTGCCTGTGACAAACTGGGGGATAGCTCCTGGGACACCCGACAGATGTTTTTC. The encoded protein is CACDKLGDSSWDTRQMFF.

Within the sample, this clone is large. This chain uses TRDV2 with TRDJ3, with 9 nucleotides matching TRDD3. The CDR3 totals 17 residues. Germline CDR1 GEAIGNYY, CDR2 EKD. With V trimmed by 2 bases and J by 1 base, 2 bases remained unmatched. This CDR3 reads CACDILGESWDTRQMFF. The CDR3 DNA follows: TGTGCCTGTGACATACTGGGGGAATCCTGGGACACCCGACAGATGTTTTTC.

This clone is medium-sized in the sample. The chain joins TRDV2 to TRDJ2, with 9 bases lining up with TRDD3. Germline loops: CDR1 GEAIGNYY, CDR2 EKD. V shed 3 bases and J 0 bases; nucleotides not matched to a gene: 1. The CDR3 loop spans 15 amino acids. Here the CDR3 DNA reads TGTGCCTGTGACTACTGGGGGACTTTGACAGCACAACTCTTCTTT. It specifies CACDYWGTLTAQLFF.

The V gene is TRDV2, the J gene TRDJ3; TRDD3 aligns across 11 bases. The trim removed 0 bases at V and 3 bases at J, leaving 6 bases unmatched. Germline loops: CDR1 GEAIGNYY, CDR2 EKD. CDR3 length: 19 amino acids. CDR3 DNA sequence: TGTGCCTGTGACACCGTCTTTACTGGGGGATACTGGGACACCCGACAGATGTTTTTC. As protein: CACDTVFTGGYWDTRQMFF.

By proportion, this clone is medium-sized. The chain joins TRDV2 to TRDJ3; 8 positions agree with TRDD3. V was clipped by 0 bases and J by 9 bases; unmatched bases: 0. The CDR3 runs to 14 residues. Per germline, CDR1 GEAIGNYY and CDR2 EKD. The CDR3 loop is CACDTWGITRQMFF. CDR3 coding DNA: TGTGCCTGTGACACCTGGGGGATCACCCGACAGATGTTTTTC.

By sample share, this clone is medium-sized. The V and J genes are TRDV2 and TRDJ3; no reliable D call. V was cut by 3 bases and J by 0 bases, with 11 bases left in between. The CDR3 length is 17 residues. From germline, CDR1 is GEAIGNYY and CDR2 EKD. The CDR3 nucleotides are TGTGCCTGTGACTCAATACTATACTCCTGGGACACCCGACAGATGTTTTTC. Translated, it gives CACDSILYSWDTRQMFF.

Regarding this clone: With only one base between it and a far larger clone, this is likely a read error. The rearrangement links TRDV2 to TRDJ3, with D possibly being TRDD3 (6 bases). The J gene, not given by TCRdb, was assigned here from a germline match of the nucleotide sequence. Germline values: CDR1 GEAIGNYY, CDR2 EKD. The CDR3 sequence is 22 residues long. CDR3 loop: CASDTLGGPPAALSWDTRQMFF. The CDR3 nucleotides are TGTGCCAGTGACACATTGGGGGGCCCCCCTGCTGCCCTCTCCTGGGACACCCGACAGATGTTTTTC.

Regarding this clone: Given a much more abundant clone one base away, this may be a read error. This chain joins TRDV2 and TRDJ3, with D possibly being TRDD3 (6 bases). The J gene, absent from TCRdb, was called here by matching the DNA to germline. V was cut by 3 bases and J by 1 base, with 12 bases left in between. There are 17 residues in the CDR3. Germline CDR1 GEAIGNYY, CDR2 EKD. CDR3 residues: CACDSRGGSWDTRQMFF. The DNA of the CDR3 is TGTGCCTGTGACTCCCGTGGGGGTTCCTGGGACACCCGACAGATGTTTTTC.

This clone qualifies as medium-sized. The chain couples TRDV2 to TRDJ1, with 9 bases matching TRDD3. As TCRdb names no J gene, one was assigned here on the basis of a DNA match to germline. CDR1 GEAIGNYY and CDR2 EKD come from the germline V gene. The junction had 1 base not matched to a gene; V was cut back by 0 bases and J by 3 bases. This CDR3 contains 14 residues. As DNA, the CDR3 is TGTGCCTGTGACACCTGGGGATACGCCGATAAACTCATCTTT. Amino acids: CACDTWGYADKLIF.

By share of the sample, this clone is large. Other DNA sequences within the sample encode an identical CDR3. The J gene is TRDJ3, the V gene TRDV2; 10 nucleotides line up with TRDD3. The CDR3 totals 18 residues. In germline, CDR1 is GEAIGNYY, CDR2 EKD. V shed 1 base, J shed 1 base, and the junction held 3 bases outside the gene matches. CDR3 coding DNA: TGTGCCTGTGACACTGGGGGATACTTTTCCTGGGACACCCGACAGATGTTTTTC. This translates into CACDTGGYFSWDTRQMFF.

Relative to its sample, this clone is large (0.1 to 1%). The chain carries TRDV2 and TRDJ1, with D perhaps TRDD2 (5 bases). V shed 3 bases and J shed 0 bases, with 7 bases lying between them. Germline CDR1 GEAIGNYY, CDR2 EKD. CDR3 size: 13 residues. The CDR3 bases are TGTGCCTGTGACTTCCTTTACACCGATAAACTCATCTTT. Translation gives CACDFLYTDKLIF.